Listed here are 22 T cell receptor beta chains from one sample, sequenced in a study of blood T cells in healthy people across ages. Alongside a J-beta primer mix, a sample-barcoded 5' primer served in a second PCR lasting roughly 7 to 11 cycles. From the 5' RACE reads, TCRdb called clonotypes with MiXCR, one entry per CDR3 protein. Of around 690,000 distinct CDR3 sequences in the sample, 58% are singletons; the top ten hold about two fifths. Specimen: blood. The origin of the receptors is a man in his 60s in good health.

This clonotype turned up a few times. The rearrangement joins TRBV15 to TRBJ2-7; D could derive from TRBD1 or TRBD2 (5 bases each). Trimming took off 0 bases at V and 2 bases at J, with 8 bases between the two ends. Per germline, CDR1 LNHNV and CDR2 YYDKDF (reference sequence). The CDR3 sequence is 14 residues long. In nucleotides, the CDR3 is TGTGCCACCAGCAGAGATCAGGGACCCTACGAGCAGTACTTC. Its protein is CATSRDQGPYEQYF. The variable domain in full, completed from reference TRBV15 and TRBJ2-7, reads DAMVIQNPRYQVTQFGKPVTLSCSQTLNHNVMYWYQQKSSQAPKLLFHYYDKDFNNEADTPDNFQSRRPNTSFCFLDIRSPGLGDTAMYLCATSRDQGPYEQYFGPGTRLTVT.

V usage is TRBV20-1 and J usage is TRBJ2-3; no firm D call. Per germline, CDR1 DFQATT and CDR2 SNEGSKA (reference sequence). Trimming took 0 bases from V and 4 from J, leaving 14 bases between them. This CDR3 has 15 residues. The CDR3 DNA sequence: TGCAGTGCTAGAGATTGGGGTCTTGGGGCAGATACGCAGTATTTT. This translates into CSARDWGLGADTQYF.

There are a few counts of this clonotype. The CDR3 DNA is TGCAGCGCGACACCGGGACTCCAAACCAATGAGCAGTTCTTC. This codes for CSATPGLQTNEQFF. This chain uses TRBV29-1 with TRBJ2-1, with TRBD2 as a possible D gene (6 bases). The germline V gene has CDR1 SQVTM and CDR2 ANQGSEA. Trimming stripped 7 bases from V and 6 bases from J, with 19 bases between. This CDR3 contains 14 residues.

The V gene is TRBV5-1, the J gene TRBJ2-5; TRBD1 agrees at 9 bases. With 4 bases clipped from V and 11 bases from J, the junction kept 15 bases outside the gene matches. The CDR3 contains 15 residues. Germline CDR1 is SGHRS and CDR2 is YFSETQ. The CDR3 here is CASSPGTGRDNEQYF. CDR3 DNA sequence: TGCGCCAGCAGCCCTGGGACAGGGAGGGACAATGAGCAGTACTTC.

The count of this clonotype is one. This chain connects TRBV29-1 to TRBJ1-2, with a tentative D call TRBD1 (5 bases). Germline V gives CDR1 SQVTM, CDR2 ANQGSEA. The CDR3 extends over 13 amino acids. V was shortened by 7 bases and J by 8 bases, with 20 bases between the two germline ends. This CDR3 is CSAYRGLDAGYTF. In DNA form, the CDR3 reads TGCAGCGCCTACCGGGGGTTGGATGCGGGCTACACCTTC. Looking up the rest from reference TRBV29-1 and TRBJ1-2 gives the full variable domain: SAVISQKPSRDICQRGTSLTIQCQVDSQVTMMFWYRQQPGQSLTLIATANQGSEATYESGFVIDKFPISRPNLTFSTLTVSNMSPEDSSIYLCSAYRGLDAGYTFGSGTRLTVV.

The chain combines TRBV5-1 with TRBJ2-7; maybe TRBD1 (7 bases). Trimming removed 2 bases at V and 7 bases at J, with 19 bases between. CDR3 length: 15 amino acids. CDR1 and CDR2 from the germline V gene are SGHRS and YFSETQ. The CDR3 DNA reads TGCGCCAGCAGCTTAGCCGACAGGGACTCCGGGGAGCAGTACTTC. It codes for CASSLADRDSGEQYF.

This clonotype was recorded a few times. The CDR3 bases are TGTGCCAGCGCCGGGACGGTCTCCTACGAGCAGTACTTC. This gives the protein CASAGTVSYEQYF. The chain couples TRBV2 to TRBJ2-7; D is tentatively TRBD1 or TRBD2 (5 bases each). Trimming cost V 8 bases and J 0 bases, with 11 bases left between them. CDR1 is SNHLY, CDR2 FYNNEI, per germline. The CDR3 is 13 amino acids.

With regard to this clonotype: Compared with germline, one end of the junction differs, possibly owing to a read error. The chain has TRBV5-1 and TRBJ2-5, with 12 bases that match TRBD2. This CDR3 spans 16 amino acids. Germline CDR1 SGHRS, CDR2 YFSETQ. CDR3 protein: CASSLRTSGNQEAQYF. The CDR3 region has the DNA TGCGCCAGCAGCTTAAGGACTAGCGGGAACCAAGAGGCCCAGTACTTC.

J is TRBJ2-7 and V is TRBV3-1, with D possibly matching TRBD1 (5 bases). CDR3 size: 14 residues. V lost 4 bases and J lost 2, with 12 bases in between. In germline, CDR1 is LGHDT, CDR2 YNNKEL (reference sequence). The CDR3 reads CASSRGRQTYEQYF. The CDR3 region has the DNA TGTGCCAGCAGCCGGGGAAGACAGACCTACGAGCAGTACTTC.

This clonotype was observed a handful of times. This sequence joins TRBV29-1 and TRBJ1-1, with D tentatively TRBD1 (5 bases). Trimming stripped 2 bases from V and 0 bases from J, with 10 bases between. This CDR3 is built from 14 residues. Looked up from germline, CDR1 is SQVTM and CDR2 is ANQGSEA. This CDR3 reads CSVERGQMNTEAFF. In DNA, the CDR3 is TGCAGCGTTGAAAGGGGCCAGATGAACACTGAAGCTTTCTTT.

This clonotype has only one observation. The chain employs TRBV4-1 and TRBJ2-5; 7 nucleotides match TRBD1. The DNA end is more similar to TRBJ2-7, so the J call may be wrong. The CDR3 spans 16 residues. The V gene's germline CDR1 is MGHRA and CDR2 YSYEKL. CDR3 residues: CASSQVRAGGSYEQYF. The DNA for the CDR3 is TGCGCCAGCAGCCAAGTGAGGGCAGGGGGCTCCTACGAGCAGTACTTC.

The CDR3 protein is CSAGGQVSGEQYF. The CDR3 nucleotides read TGCAGCGCTGGGGGACAGGTTTCGGGGGAGCAGTACTTC. The chain couples TRBV29-1 to TRBJ2-7, with TRBD1 identical over 8 bases. Germline V gives CDR1 SQVTM, CDR2 ANQGSEA. The ends lost 7 bases at V and 7 bases at J; junction bases unmatched: 12. This CDR3 region has 13 residues.

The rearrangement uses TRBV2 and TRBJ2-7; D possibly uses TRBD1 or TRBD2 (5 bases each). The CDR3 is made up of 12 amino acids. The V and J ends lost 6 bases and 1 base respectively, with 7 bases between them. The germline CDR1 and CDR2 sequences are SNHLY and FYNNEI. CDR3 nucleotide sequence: TGTGCCAGCAGGAGGGGTTCCTACGAGCAGTACTTC. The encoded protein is CASRRGSYEQYF.

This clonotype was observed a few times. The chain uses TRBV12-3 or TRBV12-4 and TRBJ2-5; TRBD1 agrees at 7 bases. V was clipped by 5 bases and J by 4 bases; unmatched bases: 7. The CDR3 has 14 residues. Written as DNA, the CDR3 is TGTGCCAGCAGTGTGGGACAGATGGGAGAGACCCAGTACTTC. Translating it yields CASSVGQMGETQYF.

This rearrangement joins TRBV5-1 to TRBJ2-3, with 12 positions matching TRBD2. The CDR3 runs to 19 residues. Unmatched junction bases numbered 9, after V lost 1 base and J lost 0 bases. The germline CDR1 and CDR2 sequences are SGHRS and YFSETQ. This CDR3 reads CASSLSWRTSGASTDTQYF. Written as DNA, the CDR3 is TGCGCCAGCAGCTTGTCGTGGAGGACTAGCGGGGCTAGCACAGATACGCAGTATTTT.

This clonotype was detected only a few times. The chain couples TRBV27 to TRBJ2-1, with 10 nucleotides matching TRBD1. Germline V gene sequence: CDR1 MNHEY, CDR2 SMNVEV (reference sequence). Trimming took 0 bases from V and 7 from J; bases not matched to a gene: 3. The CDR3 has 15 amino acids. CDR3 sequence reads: CASSLSGQGWNEQFF. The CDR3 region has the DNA TGTGCCAGCAGTTTATCGGGACAGGGGTGGAATGAGCAGTTCTTC.

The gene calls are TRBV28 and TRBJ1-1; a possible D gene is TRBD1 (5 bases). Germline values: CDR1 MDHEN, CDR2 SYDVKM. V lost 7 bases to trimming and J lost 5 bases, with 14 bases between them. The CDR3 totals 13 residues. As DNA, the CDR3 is TGTGCCAGCATCGGCAGGGCATTTACTGAAGCTTTCTTT. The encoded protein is CASIGRAFTEAFF. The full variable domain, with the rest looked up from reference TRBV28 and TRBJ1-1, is DVKVTQSSRYLVKRTGEKVFLECVQDMDHENMFWYRQDPGLGLRLIYFSYDVKMKEKGDIPEGYSVSREKKERFSLILESASTNQTSMYLCASIGRAFTEAFFGQGTRLTVV.

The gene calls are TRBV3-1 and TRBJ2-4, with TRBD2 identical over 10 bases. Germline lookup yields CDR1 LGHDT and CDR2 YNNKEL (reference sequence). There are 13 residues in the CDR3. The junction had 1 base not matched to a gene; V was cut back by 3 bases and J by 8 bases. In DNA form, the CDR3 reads TGTGCCAGCAGCCAGAGCGGGGGGGACATTCAGTACTTC. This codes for CASSQSGGDIQYF.

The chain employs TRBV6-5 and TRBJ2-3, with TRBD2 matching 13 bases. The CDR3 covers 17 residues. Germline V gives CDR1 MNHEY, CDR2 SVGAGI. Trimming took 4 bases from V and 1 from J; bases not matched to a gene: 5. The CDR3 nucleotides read TGTGCCAGCAGTTCCCGGACTAGCGGGGGAGGCACAGATACGCAGTATTTT. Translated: CASSSRTSGGGTDTQYF.

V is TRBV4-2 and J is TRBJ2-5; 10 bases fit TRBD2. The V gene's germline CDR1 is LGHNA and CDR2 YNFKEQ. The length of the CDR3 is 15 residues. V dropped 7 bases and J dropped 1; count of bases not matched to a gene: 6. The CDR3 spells CASKASGGSQETQYF. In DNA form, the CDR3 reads TGTGCCAGCAAGGCTAGCGGGGGTTCCCAAGAGACCCAGTACTTC.

DNA for the CDR3: TGTGCCACCAGCAGAGACCCAGACAGTGCAACAGCCAAAAACATTCAGTACTTC. It translates to CATSRDPDSATAKNIQYF. This rearrangement joins TRBV15 to TRBJ2-4, with D tentatively TRBD1 (5 bases). The CDR3 is 18 residues long. The germline CDR1 and CDR2 sequences are LNHNV and YYDKDF (reference sequence). Trimming shortened V by 0 bases and J by 0 bases, and 15 bases separated the two germline ends.

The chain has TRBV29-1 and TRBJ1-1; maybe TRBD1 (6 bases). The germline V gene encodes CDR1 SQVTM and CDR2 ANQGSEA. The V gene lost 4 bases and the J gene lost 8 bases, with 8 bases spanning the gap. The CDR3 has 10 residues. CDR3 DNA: TGCAGCGTTGCAGGGGCCGAAGCTTTCTTT. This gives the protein CSVAGAEAFF.